Described below is a single T cell receptor (beta chain) sequence and its context. Its specificity is unknown. These data are taken from a study of T cell responses to AZD1222 COVID-19 vaccine. Study results and limitations: Baseline seropositives among AZD1222 recipients totaled only five or six.

The protocol was immunoSEQ multiplex PCR, while the TCRdb copy is restricted to in-frame clones and leaves out a portion. The sample shows about 110,000 clones, roughly 87% of them seen only once. The length of the CDR3 is 18 residues. The germline gives CDR1 MNHNY, CDR2 SVGAGI (reference sequence). V lost 5 bases, J lost 1 base, and 11 bases stayed unmatched. V gene TRBV6-6 combines with J gene TRBJ1-5; the match to TRBD1 covers 10 bases. The starting material was peripheral blood, obtained on day 0 of AZD1222 vaccination. This sequence originates from an adult in good health. CDR3 coding DNA: TGTGCCAGCAGTCCCCGGACAGGGGGATCCCAAAGCAATCAGCCCCAGCATTTT. Translation gives CASSPRTGGSQSNQPQHF.